Listed below are T cell receptor beta chains from one sample, sequenced in a study of blood T cell repertoires in COVID-19. The table came from immunoSEQ multiplex PCR; TCRdb's copy has only in-frame clones and leaves some out. The sample carries about 180,000 clones, roughly 88% recorded once. Material: peripheral blood. Receptors originate from a woman in her forties with COVID-19, enrolled during active disease. CDR3s include the opening cysteine and the closing phenylalanine or tryptophan. Each record gives: CDR3 DNA, CDR3 protein, clone size, J gene, V gene, D gene. A D gene is named only where the DNA matches it firmly. Size tells how often a clone was seen (once, few, many) or the class of an expanded clone, and some rows leave it out.

TGCGCCAGCAGTGAGCGATACAGGGGGCGTGATAATTCACCCCTCCACTTT | CASSERYRGRDNSPLHF | few | TRBJ1-6 | TRBV10-2 | TRBD1
TGTGCCAGCTCACCACAAACAGGGGTATCTTTCAATGAAAAACTGTTTTTT | CASSPQTGVSFNEKLFF | . | TRBJ1-4 | TRBV18 | TRBD1
TGTGCCAGTAGTATCGCCCGACAGGTTGACTATGGCTACACCTTC | CASSIARQVDYGYTF | . | TRBJ1-2 | TRBV19 | .
TGCAGCGTTGTAGGATGGCGGGAGGGGAACACAGATACGCAGTATTTT | CSVVGWREGNTDTQYF | . | TRBJ2-3 | TRBV29-1 | TRBD2
TGTGCCAGTAGAACCGGGACAGGGATAACCGGGGAGCTGTTTTTT | CASRTGTGITGELFF | . | TRBJ2-2 | TRBV19 | TRBD1
TGTGCCAGCAGTTACTCGACAGGGATAATGGTCTACGAGCAGTACTTC | CASSYSTGIMVYEQYF | . | TRBJ2-7 | TRBV6-5 | TRBD1
TGTGCCAGCAGTTACCGCGGTACGCAGTATTTT | CASSYRGTQYF | . | TRBJ2-3 | TRBV28 | .
TGTGCCAGTAGCGACAGTAACTATGGCTACACCTTC | CASSDSNYGYTF | . | TRBJ1-2 | TRBV19 | .
TGTGCCAGCAGAGGGGTGGAGACGGCAAAGAGCTCCTACGAGCAGTACTTC | CASRGVETAKSSYEQYF | few | TRBJ2-7 | TRBV6-4 | .
TGCGCCAGCATTGGGGCAGGGGCCAACACTGAAGCTTTCTTT | CASIGAGANTEAFF | few | TRBJ1-1 | TRBV10-2 | .
TGCGCCAGCAGCTTCAGGGGGCGCGAGGCCGGGGAGCTGTTTTTT | CASSFRGREAGELFF | . | TRBJ2-2 | TRBV5-1 | TRBD1
TGTGCCAGCAGTTTGGGGAGGGAAGCTTTCTTT | CASSLGREAFF | . | TRBJ1-1 | TRBV12-3/TRBV12-4 | .
TGCAGCGTGGTTGCAGACACAGATACGCAGTATTTT | CSVVADTDTQYF | . | TRBJ2-3 | TRBV29-1 | .
TGTGCCAGCACTAAGGGGAGGGACTATGGCTACACCTTC | CASTKGRDYGYTF | once | TRBJ1-2 | TRBV6-5 | .
TGTGCCAGCAGCTTAGGAGCGGGGGGGAGCTCCTACAATGAGCAGTTCTTC | CASSLGAGGSSYNEQFF | . | TRBJ2-1 | TRBV7-6 | TRBD2
TGTGCCAGAAAACAGGGGAGGCACACTGAAGCTTTCTTT | CARKQGRHTEAFF | . | TRBJ1-1 | TRBV2 | TRBD1
TGTGCCAGCAGCTCCCCCCTAGAAGCCCTCCACTTT | CASSSPLEALHF | . | TRBJ1-6 | TRBV7-8 | .
TGTGCCAGCAGCCAAGATGGGAACACAGGGGCGGACACTGAAGCTTTCTTT | CASSQDGNTGADTEAFF | . | TRBJ1-1 | TRBV4-2 | TRBD1
TGTGCCAGCAGTGAGACAGGGATTTTGACAGATACGCAGTATTTT | CASSETGILTDTQYF | . | TRBJ2-3 | TRBV2 | TRBD1
TGTGCCAGTAGTACCGGGGACAGCGGGAGGGAGCAGTACTTC | CASSTGDSGREQYF | . | TRBJ2-7 | TRBV19 | TRBD2
TGTGCCAGCAGTTTAGGACTAGCGGGAGGTCAAGAGACCCAGTACTTC | CASSLGLAGGQETQYF | . | TRBJ2-5 | TRBV6-5 | TRBD2
TGTGCCAGCAGTTTAAGAGAAACCCCCTACGAGCAGTACTTC | CASSLRETPYEQYF | . | TRBJ2-7 | TRBV27 | .
TGTGCCACCATCCCGGCTAGCGGGATTAAGAATGAGCAGTTCTTC | CATIPASGIKNEQFF | . | TRBJ2-1 | TRBV27 | TRBD2
TGCGCCAGCAGCCAGGGCGGGTACGAGCAGTACTTC | CASSQGGYEQYF | . | TRBJ2-7 | TRBV4-1 | .
TGTGCCAGCAGCCCCGGCGGCAGTCTCTACGAGCAGTACTTC | CASSPGGSLYEQYF | few | TRBJ2-7 | TRBV6-5 | .
TGTGCCAGCAGCTTAGAGGAGGTCGAGCAGTACTTC | CASSLEEVEQYF | . | TRBJ2-7 | TRBV7-9 | .
TGTGCCAGCAGCTTATTCGGGACTAGCGGCTCCTACGAGCAGTACTTC | CASSLFGTSGSYEQYF | . | TRBJ2-7 | TRBV7-2 | TRBD2
TGTGCCGCCCGAGGTGGCGGGGGGGCCCCAGATACGCAGTATTTT | CAARGGGGAPDTQYF | . | TRBJ2-3 | TRBV6-5 | TRBD2
TGTGCCAGTAGCAAACAGGGTCGGACAGATACGCAGTATTTT | CASSKQGRTDTQYF | . | TRBJ2-3 | TRBV19 | .
TGCGCCAGCAGTCAATCGGGGACTGTGGCTCGTGATAGCAATCAGCCCCAGCATTTT | CASSQSGTVARDSNQPQHF | . | TRBJ1-5 | TRBV23-1 | .
TGTGCCAGCAGTTTTATCGGGAGAAGGACCGGGGAGCTGTTTTTT | CASSFIGRRTGELFF | . | TRBJ2-2 | TRBV28 | .
TGTGCCAGTCGCCGGGACAAGAGCACAGATACGCAGTATTTT | CASRRDKSTDTQYF | once | TRBJ2-3 | TRBV19 | .
TGTGCCAGCAGCTTAGGCCAGGGCTTCTCCTACGAGCAGTACTTC | CASSLGQGFSYEQYF | . | TRBJ2-7 | TRBV13 | .
TGTGCCAGCAGCGCGGGACTAGCGGGCGTGAACCAAGAGACCCAGTACTTC | CASSAGLAGVNQETQYF | few | TRBJ2-5 | TRBV7-9 | TRBD2
TGTGCCAGCAGCCTAGGACAGGCCCTTGGGGGTGAAAAACTGTTTTTT | CASSLGQALGGEKLFF | . | TRBJ1-4 | TRBV7-7 | TRBD1
TGTGCCAGCAGCGTAGGTATGGCTAACACTGAAGCTTTCTTT | CASSVGMANTEAFF | few | TRBJ1-1 | TRBV9 | .
TGCGCCAGCAGCTTACTTACAGGGACAGGGGATGGCTACACCTTC | CASSLLTGTGDGYTF | . | TRBJ1-2 | TRBV5-1 | TRBD1
TGCGCCAGCAGCCCGGGGGCTGGAGGAGCGGGGGGCCGGACGACGTTCAATGAGCAGTTCTTC | CASSPGAGGAGGRTTFNEQFF | . | TRBJ2-1 | TRBV5-1 | TRBD2
TGTGCCACCAGTGATTCCCGGCGGGCCTATGGCTACACCTTC | CATSDSRRAYGYTF | . | TRBJ1-2 | TRBV24-1 | .
TGTGCCAGTACAAACAGGGGGCGGTACTACACCTTC | CASTNRGRYYTF | . | TRBJ1-2 | TRBV19 | TRBD1
TGCAGTGCTAGTGCCCTAGTCACTGAGCAGTTCTTC | CSASALVTEQFF | . | TRBJ2-1 | TRBV20-1 | .
TGCGCCAGCAGCCACCCGACAGGGATAAGGACTGAAGCTTTCTTT | CASSHPTGIRTEAFF | . | TRBJ1-1 | TRBV4-1 | TRBD1
TGCAGCGTTGTAGGGGCAGGGGGCTCCTACGAGCAGTACTTC | CSVVGAGGSYEQYF | few | TRBJ2-7 | TRBV29-1 | TRBD1
TGTGCCAGCAGTTTAAGGGCCCCCCAGGGAGTAGCGGGGGGGAAGGGGGCCAACGTCCTGACTTTC | CASSLRAPQGVAGGKGANVLTF | . | TRBJ2-6 | TRBV27 | TRBD2
TGTGCCAGCATCCCCAGTCTCCTTGGGAACACTGAAGCTTTCTTT | CASIPSLLGNTEAFF | . | TRBJ1-1 | TRBV9 | .
TGTGCCAGCAGTTCAGACTCCACCGGGGAGCTGTTTTTT | CASSSDSTGELFF | . | TRBJ2-2 | TRBV12-1 | .
TGTGCCAGCAGCTCGAAGAGTGTAAAAAGAGCGGAAGCTTTCTTT | CASSSKSVKRAEAFF | . | TRBJ1-1 | TRBV7-8 | .
TGTGCCAGTAGTATAGCGGGGTCTCAAGAGACCCAGTACTTC | CASSIAGSQETQYF | once | TRBJ2-5 | TRBV19 | .
TGTGCCAGCAGCCTCATCGTGTGGGACAGGGGTGGTTCACCCCTCCACTTT | CASSLIVWDRGGSPLHF | . | TRBJ1-6 | TRBV7-3 | TRBD1
TGTGCCAGTAGTATAGGAGAAAACACTGAAGCTTTCTTT | CASSIGENTEAFF | . | TRBJ1-1 | TRBV19 | .
TGTGCCAGCAGCTTAGGAGGGGTCGCACGTAACTATGGCTACACCTTC | CASSLGGVARNYGYTF | . | TRBJ1-2 | TRBV7-3 | .